The rows below give T cell receptor beta chains drawn from one sample of a study of cytomegalovirus exposure and HLA in healthy donors. Using immunoSEQ multiplex PCR, the repertoire was profiled, and TCRdb retains in-frame clones only, with some absent. The table includes 100,000 or so clones, approximately 16% detected once. Input material: PBMCs. The receptors come from a female donor in good health and CMV-seronegative. The CDR3 runs from the conserved cysteine through the conserved F or W. Fields, in order: D gene, J gene, CDR3 length, V gene, clone size, CDR3 protein, CDR3 DNA. D genes are given only for firm matches. Some rows mark clone size as missing; the rest say once, few, many or name a class of expanded clone.

- | TRBJ2-7 | 15 | TRBV2 | - | CASSEFGLANYEQYF | TGTGCCAGCAGTGAATTTGGGCTAGCGAACTACGAGCAGTACTTC
- | TRBJ1-2 | 13 | TRBV25-1 | few | CASSAGDVYGYTF | TGTGCCAGCAGTGCGGGGGACGTCTATGGGTACACCTTC
- | TRBJ1-1 | 13 | TRBV4-3 | - | CASSQGTFTEAFF | TGCGCCAGCAGCCAGGGGACTTTCACTGAAGCTTTCTTT
- | TRBJ2-2 | 15 | TRBV4-1 | few | CASRHGKGDTGELFF | TGCGCCAGCAGGCACGGAAAAGGGGACACCGGGGAGCTGTTTTTT
- | TRBJ1-4 | 12 | TRBV6-5 | few | CASSRSEEKLFF | TGTGCCAGCAGCCGGAGCGAAGAAAAACTGTTTTTT
TRBD1 | TRBJ1-6 | 14 | TRBV29-1 | - | CSVQDRGRNSPLHF | TGCAGCGTGCAGGACAGGGGACGTAATTCACCCCTCCACTTT
TRBD1 | TRBJ1-1 | 13 | TRBV7-2 | few | CASSPRTGNRAFF | TGTGCCAGCAGCCCTCGGACAGGAAATAGGGCTTTCTTT
TRBD2 | TRBJ2-7 | 15 | TRBV7-2 | - | CASSLVASGSCEQYF | TGTGCCAGCAGCTTAGTGGCTAGCGGGAGCTGCGAGCAGTACTTC
- | TRBJ1-1 | 11 | TRBV6-6 | few | CASSNRIRAFF | TGTGCCAGCAGCAACAGGATCCGAGCTTTCTTT
TRBD1 | TRBJ1-5 | 14 | TRBV6-5 | few | CASSDDRALQPQHF | TGTGCCAGCAGCGACGACAGGGCCCTACAGCCCCAGCATTTT
- | TRBJ1-5 | 13 | TRBV27 | - | CASGTGLPQPQHF | TGTGCCAGCGGGACGGGACTTCCCCAGCCCCAGCATTTT
- | TRBJ1-6 | 11 | TRBV20-1 | - | CSATLYSPLHF | TGCAGTGCTACCCTGTATTCACCCCTCCACTTT
- | TRBJ1-2 | 14 | TRBV30 | - | CAWSVTRTFYGYTF | TGTGCCTGGAGTGTGACACGTACCTTTTACGGCTACACCTTC
TRBD2 | TRBJ2-3 | 19 | TRBV5-1 | few | CASSLANTSGAYSTDTQYF | TGCGCCAGCAGCTTGGCCAACACTAGCGGGGCCTATAGCACAGATACGCAGTATTTT